The 24 T cell receptor beta chains below all came from one sample that was sequenced in a study of T cells in Graves' hyperthyroidism and ophthalmopathy. TCR beta CDR3 sequences were amplified from RNA transcripts. A set of HTBI primers served as the primers for a first-round RT-PCR of the TCR CDR3. TCRdb re-analysed the multiplex PCR reads in MiXCR, keeping a single row per CDR3 protein. The data contain under 600,000 distinct CDR3 sequences, approximately 15% of them singletons. The sample was blood. The source of these receptors is a woman aged 40-49 years with Graves' ophthalmopathy.

Many counts were recorded for this clonotype. This chain joins TRBV18 and TRBJ2-3, with 10 bases identical to TRBD2. The CDR3 has 15 residues. Germline loops: CDR1 KGHSH, CDR2 LQKENI. V shed 2 bases, J shed 10 bases, and the junction held 9 bases outside the gene matches. The CDR3 reads CASSPISGGAAPQYF. The CDR3 DNA sequence: TGTGCCAGCTCACCAATAAGCGGGGGGGCCGCCCCGCAGTATTTT.

This sequence joins TRBV19 and TRBJ2-2, with 14 bases fitting TRBD2. The CDR3 sequence is 16 residues long. Losses at the gene ends were 4 bases for V and 7 bases for J; bases not matched to a gene: 5. In germline, CDR1 is LNHDA, CDR2 SQIVND (reference sequence). The CDR3 bases are TGTGCCAGTAGTAAGGGACTAGCGGGAGAAGTCGGGGAGCTGTTTTTT. Translation gives CASSKGLAGEVGELFF.

This clonotype has at least ten counts. The chain employs TRBV2 and TRBJ1-5; perhaps TRBD1 as D (5 bases). The germline V gene encodes CDR1 SNHLY and CDR2 FYNNEI. The V end was cut by 8 bases, the J end by 4 bases, with 18 bases between. The CDR3 loop spans 15 amino acids. CDR3 protein: CASGFGMGRNQPQHF. In DNA, the CDR3 is TGTGCCAGCGGGTTTGGGATGGGGCGGAATCAGCCCCAGCATTTT.

This clonotype was observed at least ten times. The chain recombines TRBV7-9 with TRBJ2-2; TRBD2 agrees at 8 bases. Germline V gene sequence: CDR1 SEHNR, CDR2 FQNEAQ (reference sequence). With V trimmed by 4 bases and J by 6 bases, 13 bases remained unmatched. The CDR3 runs 17 residues. The CDR3 protein is CASSSWKAGVGSGELFF. CDR3 DNA sequence: TGTGCCAGCAGCTCTTGGAAAGCGGGAGTGGGGTCCGGGGAGCTGTTTTTT.

Many counts were recorded for this clonotype. The chain couples TRBV15 to TRBJ2-1, with TRBD2 identical over 10 bases. Germline loops: CDR1 LNHNV, CDR2 YYDKDF (reference sequence). J was trimmed by 2 bases and V by 0 bases; bases with no gene match: 4. CDR3 length equals 17 residues. CDR3 DNA sequence: TGTGCCACCAGCAGAGATGTAGCGGGAGGCCCCTACAATGAGCAGTTCTTC. It encodes CATSRDVAGGPYNEQFF. The full variable domain, its missing parts supplied by reference TRBV15 and TRBJ2-1, is DAMVIQNPRYQVTQFGKPVTLSCSQTLNHNVMYWYQQKSSQAPKLLFHYYDKDFNNEADTPDNFQSRRPNTSFCFLDIRSPGLGDTAMYLCATSRDVAGGPYNEQFFGPGTRLTVL.

This chain joins TRBV6-1 and TRBJ2-3; no clear D gene. The CDR3 is 13 residues long. Per the germline V gene, CDR1 is MNHNS and CDR2 is SASEGT. The ends were cut back, 7 bases at V and 2 bases at J, with 10 bases in the middle. The CDR3 here is CASNAYPTDTQYF. Here the CDR3 DNA reads TGTGCCAGCAATGCATACCCCACAGATACGCAGTATTTT.

This clonotype has ten or more counts. This chain links TRBV12-3 or TRBV12-4 with TRBJ1-2, with unresolved D. The CDR3 extends over 13 amino acids. With 6 bases removed from V and 5 bases from J, the gap between germline ends came to 13 bases. The CDR3 sequence: CASSPAGWYGYTF. For the CDR3, the DNA is TGTGCCAGCAGCCCGGCGGGTTGGTATGGCTACACCTTC.

The chain has TRBV19 and TRBJ2-3, with 11 bases fitting TRBD2. V dropped 7 bases and J dropped 5; count of bases not matched to a gene: 11. The CDR3 covers 16 residues. Germline V gene data show CDR1 as LNHDA and CDR2 as SQIVND (reference sequence). The CDR3 here is CASTPRGLAGGDTQYF. The CDR3 DNA follows: TGTGCCAGTACCCCCCGAGGGCTAGCGGGAGGAGATACGCAGTATTTT.

The chain joins TRBV20-1 to TRBJ2-7; 7 bases are shared with TRBD2. The CDR3 covers 13 residues. After removal of 5 bases from V and 6 bases from J, the junction contained 10 bases not matched to a gene. Per germline, CDR1 DFQATT and CDR2 SNEGSKA (reference sequence). CDR3: CSAGGDRPSEQYF. CDR3 bases: TGCAGTGCTGGGGGGGACCGACCCTCCGAGCAGTACTTC.

This clonotype was seen ten or more times. This chain uses TRBV7-9 with TRBJ2-3, with 13 bases fitting TRBD2. This CDR3 spans 16 amino acids. With V trimmed by 5 bases and J by 4 bases, 6 bases remained unmatched. Germline CDR1 is SEHNR and CDR2 is FQNEAQ (reference sequence). The CDR3 nucleotides read TGTGCCAGCAGCATCGGACTAGCGGGGGTGGCAGATACGCAGTATTTT. Translating gives CASSIGLAGVADTQYF.

The table lists this clonotype with many counts. This chain uses TRBV15 with TRBJ2-5; no definite D call. The CDR3 loop spans 12 amino acids. With 0 bases removed from V and 7 bases from J, the gap between germline ends came to 6 bases. Germline V gives CDR1 LNHNV, CDR2 YYDKDF (reference sequence). For the CDR3, the DNA is TGTGCCACCAGCAGAGATTCGGGGACCCAGTACTTC. Its translation is CATSRDSGTQYF.

This clonotype was seen repeatedly, ten times or more. V is TRBV12-3 or TRBV12-4 and J is TRBJ1-4, with TRBD1 as a possible D gene (5 bases). This CDR3 spans 13 amino acids. V was trimmed by 6 bases and J by 4 bases, leaving 9 bases between them. The CDR3, as DNA: TGTGCCAGCAGCGGGGGAATTAATGAAAAACTGTTTTTT. Its protein product is CASSGGINEKLFF.

The sample holds many counts of this clonotype. This chain joins TRBV12-3 or TRBV12-4 and TRBJ2-3; 7 bases are shared with TRBD2. The ends lost 5 bases at V and 2 bases at J; junction bases unmatched: 7. This CDR3 has 15 amino acids. Written as DNA, the CDR3 is TGTGCCAGCAGTCCTAGGACTAGTCACACAGATACGCAGTATTTT. Translation: CASSPRTSHTDTQYF.

Concerning this clonotype: A much bigger clone sits one base away, suggesting this may be a read error. J is TRBJ2-1 and V is TRBV12-3 or TRBV12-4; 9 bases map to TRBD1. Unmatched junction bases numbered 7, after V lost 6 bases and J lost 7 bases. CDR3 size: 14 residues. CDR3: CASRWTGVSNEQFF. CDR3 DNA sequence: TGTGCCAGCAGATGGACAGGGGTATCGAATGAGCAGTTCTTC.

This clonotype was seen more than once but under ten times. CDR3 in DNA: TGTGCCAGCAGTACCGACCACTCTGGAAACACCATATATTTT. Residues: CASSTDHSGNTIYF. V and J are TRBV6-1 and TRBJ1-3; no clear D gene. This CDR3 is built from 14 residues. Per the germline V gene, CDR1 is MNHNS and CDR2 is SASEGT. With 5 bases removed from V and 0 bases from J, the gap between germline ends came to 8 bases.

This clonotype was detected only a few times. Since a much larger clone is just one base distant, this may be a read error. V gene TRBV11-2 combines with J gene TRBJ2-7; D might be TRBD2 (7 bases). In germline, CDR1 is SGHAT, CDR2 FQNNGV. V was pared by 6 bases and J by 3 bases, with 18 bases between. The CDR3 runs 15 residues. The CDR3 coding sequence is TGTGCCAGCAGAACACGGGGGGCAAGGGACTACGAGCAGTACTTC. Translating it yields CASRTRGARDYEQYF.

The CDR3 nucleotides are TGTGCCAGTACCGCGACCCAAAAGGCACCTGAAGCTTTCTTT. Translated: CASTATQKAPEAFF. The genes are TRBV19 and TRBJ1-1; D is unresolved. Deletions cut 7 bases from V and 6 bases from J, with 18 bases between. The germline V gene encodes CDR1 LNHDA and CDR2 SQIVND (reference sequence). The CDR3 is made up of 14 amino acids.

CDR3 nucleotide sequence: TGTGCCAGCAGCCTCAATCCGGGACCGGGGACTGAAGCTTTCTTT. The encoded protein is CASSLNPGPGTEAFF. The rearrangement links TRBV9 to TRBJ1-1, with a possible D match to TRBD1 (5 bases). Trimming pared 4 bases from V and 5 bases from J, leaving 18 bases between. This CDR3 has 15 residues. Germline lookup yields CDR1 SGDLS and CDR2 YYNGEE.

This clonotype has more than one count but fewer than ten. The chain employs TRBV12-3 or TRBV12-4 and TRBJ2-1, with D tentatively TRBD2 (6 bases). The V end lost 6 bases, the J end lost 9 bases, and 21 bases lay between the germline ends. The CDR3 consists of 15 residues. The CDR3: CASSPEGGVGGEQFF. CDR3 in DNA: TGTGCCAGCAGCCCGGAGGGTGGTGTCGGTGGTGAGCAGTTCTTC.

This clonotype was found many times. CDR3 DNA sequence: TGTGCCAGCAGTGAACTGGGGACAGGACGGGCGGAGATGTTTGTGGCGGAGACCCAGTACTTC. Translating gives CASSELGTGRAEMFVAETQYF. This chain joins TRBV2 and TRBJ2-5; TRBD1 agrees at 8 bases. Trimming at V came to 2 bases and at J to 5 bases, leaving 25 bases not matched to a gene. Germline CDR1 SNHLY, CDR2 FYNNEI. The CDR3 is 21 residues long.

This clonotype was seen only a few times. One end of the junction does not line up with germline, which may come from a read error. The chain couples TRBV18 to TRBJ1-2, with 9 bases that match TRBD1. The CDR3 is made up of 15 amino acids. Germline CDR1 and CDR2: KGHSH and LQKENI. CDR3 nucleotide sequence: TGTGCCAGCTCCCCCGGGACAGGGCCTAACTATGACTACACCTTC. Protein product: CASSPGTGPNYDYTF.

This clonotype appeared many times. This sequence joins TRBV20-1 and TRBJ1-1; D call uncertain. The CDR3 extends over 15 amino acids. Germline CDR1 and CDR2: DFQATT and SNEGSKA (reference sequence). With 0 bases removed from V and 5 bases from J, the gap between germline ends came to 16 bases. CDR3 DNA: TGCAGTGCTAGAGACGACGGAGACCCGGGGACTGAAGCTTTCTTT. It yields the protein CSARDDGDPGTEAFF.

This clonotype has a handful of counts. This chain links TRBV5-1 with TRBJ2-1, with 16 positions matching TRBD2. Germline loops: CDR1 SGHRS, CDR2 YFSETQ. The CDR3 contains 19 residues. V lost 0 bases, J lost 5 bases, and 8 bases stayed unmatched. CDR3 region: CASSLDRGLAGGPNNEQFF. In DNA, the CDR3 is TGCGCCAGCAGCTTGGACCGGGGACTAGCGGGGGGGCCCAACAATGAGCAGTTCTTC.

This clonotype was observed a handful of times. The CDR3 sequence: CSMEREFTEQYF. The CDR3 nucleotides are TGCAGTATGGAGCGGGAGTTTACCGAGCAGTACTTC. J is TRBJ2-7 and V is TRBV20-1; 8 bases fit TRBD2. Per germline, CDR1 DFQATT and CDR2 SNEGSKA (reference sequence). After removal of 8 bases from V and 6 bases from J, the junction contained 9 bases not matched to a gene. The length of the CDR3 is 12 residues.